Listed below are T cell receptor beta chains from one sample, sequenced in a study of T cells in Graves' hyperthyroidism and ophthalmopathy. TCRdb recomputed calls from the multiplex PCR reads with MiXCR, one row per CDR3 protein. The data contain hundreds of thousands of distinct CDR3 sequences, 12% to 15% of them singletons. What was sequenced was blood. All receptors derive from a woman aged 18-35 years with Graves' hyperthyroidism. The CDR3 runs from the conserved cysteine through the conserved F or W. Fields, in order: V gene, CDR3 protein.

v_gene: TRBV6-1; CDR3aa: CASSPASTANEKLFF
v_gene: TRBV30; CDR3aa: CAWGSSRTSGSYEQYF
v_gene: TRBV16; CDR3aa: CASSQAPGEQFF
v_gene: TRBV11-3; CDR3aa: CASSWDPSGRGADTQYF
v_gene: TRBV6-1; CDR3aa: CASSSGDSAYEQYF
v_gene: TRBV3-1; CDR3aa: CASSQEIAGGPTTGELFF
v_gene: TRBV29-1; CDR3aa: CSVGTAGTGELFF
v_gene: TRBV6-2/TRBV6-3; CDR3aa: CAVLRDPKGIEQYF
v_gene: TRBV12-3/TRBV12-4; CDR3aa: CATGLSPNEQFF
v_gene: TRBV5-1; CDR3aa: CASSFEAGIKYNEQFF
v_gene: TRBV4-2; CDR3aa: CASSPSIALTSTQFF
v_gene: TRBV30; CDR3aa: CAWYREGGEKLFF
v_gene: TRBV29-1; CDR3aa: CSVDLGQGTGTQYF
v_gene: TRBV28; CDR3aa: CASSPLAGGDTQYF
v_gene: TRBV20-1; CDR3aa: CSARQPHNYGYTF
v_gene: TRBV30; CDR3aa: CAYSSGSITGELFF
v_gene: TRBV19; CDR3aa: CASSIVTDSYEQYF
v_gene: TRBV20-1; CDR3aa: CSAEPATDSYEQYF
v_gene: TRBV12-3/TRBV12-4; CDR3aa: CASSQGQGFYNEQFF
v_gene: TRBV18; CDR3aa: CASSPQRGDNEQFF
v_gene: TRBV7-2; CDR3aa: CASSLGRLSAGEQYF
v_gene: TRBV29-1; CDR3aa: CSVTTGASEKLFF
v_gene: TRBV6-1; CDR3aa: CVARTSGRAGETQYF
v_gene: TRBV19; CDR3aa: CASSLQAKNTEAFF
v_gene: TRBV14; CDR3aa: CASSQIGAEQYF
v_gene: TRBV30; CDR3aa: CAWGQRGQGGNQPQHF
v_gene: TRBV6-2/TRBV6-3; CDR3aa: CASGAGYFYNEQFF
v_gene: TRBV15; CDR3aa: CATSPSVGRIEQFF
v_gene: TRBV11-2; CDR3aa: CASSLRGMVGLASPYEQYF
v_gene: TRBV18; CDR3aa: CASSTSGSYGELFF
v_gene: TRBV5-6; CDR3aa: CASSSTSTAFTDTQYF
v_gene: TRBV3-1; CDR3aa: CASSGDGAYGYTF
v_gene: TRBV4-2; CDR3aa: CASSQGFGRAIDEQFF
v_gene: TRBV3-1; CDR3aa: CASSPDPGLASYNEQFF
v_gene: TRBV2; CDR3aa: CAGGGRETQYF
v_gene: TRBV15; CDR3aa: CATSRNPTNEKLFF
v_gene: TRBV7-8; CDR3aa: CASSRTSGRGEQFF